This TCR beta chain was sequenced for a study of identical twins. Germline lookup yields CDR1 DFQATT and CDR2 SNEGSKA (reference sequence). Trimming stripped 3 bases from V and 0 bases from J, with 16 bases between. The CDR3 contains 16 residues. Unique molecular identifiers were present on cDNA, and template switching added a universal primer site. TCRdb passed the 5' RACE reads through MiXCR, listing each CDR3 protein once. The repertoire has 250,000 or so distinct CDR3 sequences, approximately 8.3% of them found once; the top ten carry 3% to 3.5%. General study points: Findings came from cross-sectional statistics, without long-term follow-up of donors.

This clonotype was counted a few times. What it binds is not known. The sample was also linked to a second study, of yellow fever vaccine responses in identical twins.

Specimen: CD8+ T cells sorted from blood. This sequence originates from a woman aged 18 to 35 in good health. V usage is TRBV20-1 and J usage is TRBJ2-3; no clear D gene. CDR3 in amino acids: CSASALRLASTDTQYF. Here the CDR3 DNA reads TGCAGTGCTAGCGCCTTGCGGTTAGCTAGCACAGATACGCAGTATTTT.